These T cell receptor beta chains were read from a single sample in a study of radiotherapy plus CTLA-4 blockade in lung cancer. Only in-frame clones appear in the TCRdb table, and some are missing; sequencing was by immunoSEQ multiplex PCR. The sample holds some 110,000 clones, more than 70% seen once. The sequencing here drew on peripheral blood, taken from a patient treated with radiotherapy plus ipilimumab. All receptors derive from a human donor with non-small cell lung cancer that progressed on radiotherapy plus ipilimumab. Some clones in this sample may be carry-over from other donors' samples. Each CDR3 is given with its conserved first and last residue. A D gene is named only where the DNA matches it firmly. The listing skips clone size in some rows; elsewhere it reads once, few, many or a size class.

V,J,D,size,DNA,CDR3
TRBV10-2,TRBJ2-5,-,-,TGCGCCAGCAGCCAAGGGGCTCAAGAGACCCAGTACTTC,CASSQGAQETQYF
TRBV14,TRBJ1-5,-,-,TGTGCCAGCAGCCCCTCTGGCGGGTGGAATCAGCCCCAGCATTTT,CASSPSGGWNQPQHF
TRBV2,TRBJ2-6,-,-,TGTGCCAGCAGTGCCGGGGGCTCTGGGGCCAACGTCCTGACTTTC,CASSAGGSGANVLTF
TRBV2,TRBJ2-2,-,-,TGTGCCAGCGGGGGGGAGCTGTTTTTT,CASGGELFF
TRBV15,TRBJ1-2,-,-,TGTGCCACCAGCCCAGGGACGGGGTCCTTTTATGGCTACACCTTC,CATSPGTGSFYGYTF
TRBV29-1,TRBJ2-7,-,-,TGCAGCGTTGAAGGAAGGGGGAGCTCCTACGAGCAGTACTTC,CSVEGRGSSYEQYF
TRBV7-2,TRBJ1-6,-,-,TGTGCCAGCAACCTCGGTGGAGGGGTGGGTAATTCACCCCTCCACTTT,CASNLGGGVGNSPLHF
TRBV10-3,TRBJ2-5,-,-,TGTGCCATCAGTGAGTCCCGGAGGGGTCAAGAGACCCAGTACTTC,CAISESRRGQETQYF
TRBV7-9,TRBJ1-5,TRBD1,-,TGTGCCAGCAGCTTAGCCCTTGCCGGGACAGATAGCAATCAGCCCCAGCATTTT,CASSLALAGTDSNQPQHF
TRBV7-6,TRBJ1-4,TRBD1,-,TGTGCCGGCAGCTTAGAAGGTGCAGGGGGCTATGAAAAACTGTTTTTT,CAGSLEGAGGYEKLFF
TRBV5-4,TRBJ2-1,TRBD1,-,TGTGCCAGCAGCCCCGGACAGGCGAACAATGAGCAGTTCTTC,CASSPGQANNEQFF
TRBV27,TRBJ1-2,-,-,TGTGCCAGCAGTCCCCAGGCCAGGCCCCTTTTCTATGGCTACACCTTC,CASSPQARPLFYGYTF
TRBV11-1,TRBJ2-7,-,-,TGTGCCAGCAGCTTACGACAGCACTACGAGCAGTACTTC,CASSLRQHYEQYF
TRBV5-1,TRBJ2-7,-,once,TGCGCCAGCAGCGCCGGGACCCAGAGCTCCTACGAGCAGTACTTC,CASSAGTQSSYEQYF
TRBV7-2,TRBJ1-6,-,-,TGTGCCAGCAGCTCCCCAGGACAGAGTAATTTACCCCTCCACTTT,CASSSPGQSNLPLHF
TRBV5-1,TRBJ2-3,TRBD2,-,TGCGCCAGCAGCTCGAAAATAGCGGGGGGTTACACAGATACGCAGTATTTT,CASSSKIAGGYTDTQYF
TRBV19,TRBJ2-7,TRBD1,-,TGTGCCAGTAGTCTAAGGGGACAGCGCCATAAGGAGCAGTACTTC,CASSLRGQRHKEQYF
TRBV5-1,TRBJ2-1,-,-,TGCGCCAGCAGACAGGGAGGGGACTCCTACAATGAGCAGTTCTTC,CASRQGGDSYNEQFF
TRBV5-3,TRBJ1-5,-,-,TGTGCCAGAAGCTTGGTGGTAGGACCTTATAGCAATCAGCCCCAGCATTTT,CARSLVVGPYSNQPQHF
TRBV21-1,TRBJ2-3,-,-,TGTGCCAGCAGCAAAGTGGTCGGAAAGGGCGGCACAGATACGCAGTATTTT,CASSKVVGKGGTDTQYF
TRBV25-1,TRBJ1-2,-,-,TGTGCCAGCAGGGTACCGGGAGAGTTTGGCTACACCTTC,CASRVPGEFGYTF
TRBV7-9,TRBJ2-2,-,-,TGTGCCAGCAGCGAGGACAGTAACACCGGGGAGCTGTTTTTT,CASSEDSNTGELFF
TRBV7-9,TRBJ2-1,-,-,TGTGCCAGCAGCTTAGGAACAGGAGCCTTATCCTACAATGAGCAGTTCTTC,CASSLGTGALSYNEQFF
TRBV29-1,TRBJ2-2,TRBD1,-,TGCAGCGTACTTTACAGGGGGTTGGGTACTGGGGAGCTGTTTTTT,CSVLYRGLGTGELFF
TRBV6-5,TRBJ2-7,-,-,TGTGCCAGCAGTTACTTCCCAGACTACGAGCAGTACTTC,CASSYFPDYEQYF
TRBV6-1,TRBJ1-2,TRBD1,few,TGTGCCAGCAGTCCAGGGGGCACGTTACATGGCTACACCTTC,CASSPGGTLHGYTF
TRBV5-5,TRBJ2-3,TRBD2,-,TGTGCCAGCATTCCGGGACTAGCGGGGGGTAATACGCAGTATTTT,CASIPGLAGGNTQYF
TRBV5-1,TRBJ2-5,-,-,TGCGCCAGCAGCTTGAACTTACAAGAGACCCAGTACTTC,CASSLNLQETQYF
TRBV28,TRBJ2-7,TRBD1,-,TGTGCCAGCAGTTTCAGCACGACAGGGTTTTCCTACGAGCAGTACTTC,CASSFSTTGFSYEQYF